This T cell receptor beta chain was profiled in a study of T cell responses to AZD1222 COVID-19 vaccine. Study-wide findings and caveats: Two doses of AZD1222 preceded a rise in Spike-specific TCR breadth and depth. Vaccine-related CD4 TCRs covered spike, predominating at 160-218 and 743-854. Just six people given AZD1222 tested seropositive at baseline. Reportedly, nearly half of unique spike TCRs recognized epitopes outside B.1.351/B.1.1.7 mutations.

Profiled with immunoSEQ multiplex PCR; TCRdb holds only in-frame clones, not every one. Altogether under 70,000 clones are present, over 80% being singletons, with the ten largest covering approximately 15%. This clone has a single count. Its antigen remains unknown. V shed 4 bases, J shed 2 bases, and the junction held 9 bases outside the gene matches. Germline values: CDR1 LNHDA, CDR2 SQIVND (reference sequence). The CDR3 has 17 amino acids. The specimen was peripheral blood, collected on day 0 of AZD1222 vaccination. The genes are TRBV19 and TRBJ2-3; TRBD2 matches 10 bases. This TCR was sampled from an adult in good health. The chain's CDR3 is CASSNSIAGGPTDTQYF. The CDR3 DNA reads TGTGCCAGTAGTAATAGTATAGCGGGAGGACCCACAGATACGCAGTATTTT.